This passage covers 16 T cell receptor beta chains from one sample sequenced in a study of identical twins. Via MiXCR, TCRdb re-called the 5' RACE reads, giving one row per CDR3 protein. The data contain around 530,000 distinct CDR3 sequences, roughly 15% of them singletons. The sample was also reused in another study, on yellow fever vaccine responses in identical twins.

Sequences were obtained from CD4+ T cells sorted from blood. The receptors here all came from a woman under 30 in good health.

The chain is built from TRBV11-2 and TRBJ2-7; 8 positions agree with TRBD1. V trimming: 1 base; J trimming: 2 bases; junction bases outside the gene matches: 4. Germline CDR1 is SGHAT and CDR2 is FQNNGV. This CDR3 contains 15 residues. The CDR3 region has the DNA TGTGCCAGCAGCTTAGGACAGGGGAAGGCCTACGAGCAGTACGTC. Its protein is CASSLGQGKAYEQYV.

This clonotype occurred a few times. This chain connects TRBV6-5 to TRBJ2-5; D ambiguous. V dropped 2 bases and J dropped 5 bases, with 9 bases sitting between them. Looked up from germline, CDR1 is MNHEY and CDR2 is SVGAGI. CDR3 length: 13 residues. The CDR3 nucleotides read TGTGCCAGCAGTTACAAGGGATCCGAGACCCAGTACTTC. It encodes CASSYKGSETQYF.

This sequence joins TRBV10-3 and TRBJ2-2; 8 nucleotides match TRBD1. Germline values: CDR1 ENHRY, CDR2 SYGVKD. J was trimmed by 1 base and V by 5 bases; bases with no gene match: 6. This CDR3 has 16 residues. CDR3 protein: CAISPTGQGNTGELFF. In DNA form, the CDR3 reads TGTGCCATCAGTCCCACCGGACAGGGGAACACCGGGGAGCTGTTTTTT.

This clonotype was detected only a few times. CDR3 sequence (DNA): TGTGCCAGCAGCCAATCGCAGGCCACCTATTCACCCCTCCACTTT. It translates to CASSQSQATYSPLHF. The chain employs TRBV16 and TRBJ1-6; D ambiguous. This CDR3 comprises 15 residues. In germline, CDR1 is KGHSY, CDR2 FQNENV. V was shortened by 0 bases and J by 8 bases, with 11 bases between the two germline ends.

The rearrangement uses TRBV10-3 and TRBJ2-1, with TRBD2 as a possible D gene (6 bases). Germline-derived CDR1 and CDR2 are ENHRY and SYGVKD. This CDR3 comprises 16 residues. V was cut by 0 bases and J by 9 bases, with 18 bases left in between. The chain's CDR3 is CAISESFTGDVVEQFF. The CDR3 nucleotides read TGTGCCATCAGTGAGTCGTTCACGGGAGACGTGGTTGAGCAGTTCTTC.

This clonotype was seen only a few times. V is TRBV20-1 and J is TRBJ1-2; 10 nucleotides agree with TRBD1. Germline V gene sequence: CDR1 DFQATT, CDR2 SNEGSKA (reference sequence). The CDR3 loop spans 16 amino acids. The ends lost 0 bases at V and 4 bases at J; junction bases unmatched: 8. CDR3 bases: TGCAGTGCTAGAGAGGTGACAGGGGGCCTGAGCTATGGCTACACCTTC. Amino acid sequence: CSAREVTGGLSYGYTF.

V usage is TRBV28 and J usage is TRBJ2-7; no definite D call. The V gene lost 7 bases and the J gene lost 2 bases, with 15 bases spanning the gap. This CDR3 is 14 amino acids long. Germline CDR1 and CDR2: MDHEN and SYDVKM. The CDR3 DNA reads TGTGCCAGCACTCATCTAGTGTCTGCCTACGAGCAGTACTTC. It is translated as CASTHLVSAYEQYF.

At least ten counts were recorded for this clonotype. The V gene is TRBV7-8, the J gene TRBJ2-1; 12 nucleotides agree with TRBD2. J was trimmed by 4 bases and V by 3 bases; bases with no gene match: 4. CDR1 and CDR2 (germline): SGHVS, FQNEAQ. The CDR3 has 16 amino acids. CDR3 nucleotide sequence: TGTGCCAGCAGCTTCGGCGGGACTAGCGGGTACAATGAGCAGTTCTTC. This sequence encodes CASSFGGTSGYNEQFF.

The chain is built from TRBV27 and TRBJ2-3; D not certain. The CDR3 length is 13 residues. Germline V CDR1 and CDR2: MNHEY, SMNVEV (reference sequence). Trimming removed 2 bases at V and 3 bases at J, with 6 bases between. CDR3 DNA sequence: TGTGCCAGCAGTTTACCCTTGACAGATACGCAGTATTTT. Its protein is CASSLPLTDTQYF.

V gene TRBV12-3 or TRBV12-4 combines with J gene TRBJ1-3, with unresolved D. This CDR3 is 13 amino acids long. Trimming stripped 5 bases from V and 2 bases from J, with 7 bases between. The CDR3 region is CASSPTPGNTIYF. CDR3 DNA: TGTGCCAGCAGTCCCACCCCTGGAAACACCATATATTTT.

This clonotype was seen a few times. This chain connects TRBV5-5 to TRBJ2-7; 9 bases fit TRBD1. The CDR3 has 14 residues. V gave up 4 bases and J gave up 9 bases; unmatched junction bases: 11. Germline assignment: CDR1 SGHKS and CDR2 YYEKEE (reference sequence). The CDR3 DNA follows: TGTGCCAGCAGCAAGGACAGGGGTCGCTTTGGGCAGTACGTC. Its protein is CASSKDRGRFGQYV.

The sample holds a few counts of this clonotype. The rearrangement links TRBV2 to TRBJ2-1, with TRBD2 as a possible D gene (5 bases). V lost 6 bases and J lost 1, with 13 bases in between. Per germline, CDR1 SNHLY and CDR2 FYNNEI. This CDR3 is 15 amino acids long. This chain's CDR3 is CASRSGTVSYNEQFF. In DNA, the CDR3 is TGTGCCAGCAGATCGGGAACTGTGTCCTACAATGAGCAGTTCTTC.

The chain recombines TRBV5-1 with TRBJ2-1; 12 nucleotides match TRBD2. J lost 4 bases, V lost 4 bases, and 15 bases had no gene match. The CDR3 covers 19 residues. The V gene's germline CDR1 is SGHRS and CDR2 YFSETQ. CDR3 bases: TGCGCCAGCAGCGCCGGCGCTCTAGCGGGAGGGCCGAGGTACAATGAGCAGTTCTTC. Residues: CASSAGALAGGPRYNEQFF.

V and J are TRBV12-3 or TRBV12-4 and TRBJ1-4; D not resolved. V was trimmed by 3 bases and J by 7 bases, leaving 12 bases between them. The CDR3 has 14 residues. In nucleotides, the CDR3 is TGTGCCAGCAGTTTGGTGGGGTTCGGTGAAAAACTGTTTTTT. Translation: CASSLVGFGEKLFF.

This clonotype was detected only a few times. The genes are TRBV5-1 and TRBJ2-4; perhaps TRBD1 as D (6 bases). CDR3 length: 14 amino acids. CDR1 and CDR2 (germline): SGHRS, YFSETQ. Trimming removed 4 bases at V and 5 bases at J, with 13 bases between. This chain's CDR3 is CASSPPGHQNIQYF. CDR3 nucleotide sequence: TGCGCCAGCAGCCCACCGGGACACCAAAACATTCAGTACTTC.

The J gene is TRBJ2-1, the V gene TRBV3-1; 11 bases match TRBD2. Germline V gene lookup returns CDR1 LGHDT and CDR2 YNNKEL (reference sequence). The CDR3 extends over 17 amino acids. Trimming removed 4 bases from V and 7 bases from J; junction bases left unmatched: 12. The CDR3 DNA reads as TGTGCCAGCAGCCTTTACTCAACTAGCGGGAGTTCGAATGAGCAGTTCTTC. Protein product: CASSLYSTSGSSNEQFF.